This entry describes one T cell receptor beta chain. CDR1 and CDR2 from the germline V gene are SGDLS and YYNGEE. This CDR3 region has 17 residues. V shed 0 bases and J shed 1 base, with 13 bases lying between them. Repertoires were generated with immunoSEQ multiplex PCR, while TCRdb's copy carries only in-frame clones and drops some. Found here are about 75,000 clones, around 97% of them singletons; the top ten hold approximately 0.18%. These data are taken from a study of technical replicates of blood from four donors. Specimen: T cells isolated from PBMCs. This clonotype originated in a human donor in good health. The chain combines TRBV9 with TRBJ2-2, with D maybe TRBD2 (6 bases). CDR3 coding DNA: TGTGCCAGCAGCGTAGTGGAGGGACCGGTGAACACCGGGGAGCTGTTTTTT. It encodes CASSVVEGPVNTGELFF.